Each of the 2 T cell receptor beta chains below was sequenced from the same sample in a study of blood T cell repertoires in COVID-19. Sequenced by immunoSEQ multiplex PCR; TCRdb stores in-frame clones only, minus some. The sample consists of 170,000 or so clones, roughly 80% of them appearing once. Sequences were obtained from peripheral blood. Receptor source: a man younger than 35 with active or convalescent COVID-19.

The chain is built from TRBV4-2 and TRBJ1-5; a possible D gene is TRBD1 (5 bases). Germline lookup yields CDR1 LGHNA and CDR2 YNFKEQ. The CDR3 is made up of 15 amino acids. Trimming shortened V by 4 bases and J by 0 bases, and 10 bases separated the two germline ends. The CDR3, as DNA: TGTGCCAGCAGCCCAGACAGAAATAGCAATCAGCCCCAGCATTTT. Its protein is CASSPDRNSNQPQHF.

The chain recombines TRBV7-3 with TRBJ1-2; possibly TRBD1 for D (6 bases). This CDR3 comprises 14 residues. The V gene's germline CDR1 is SGHTA and CDR2 FQGTGA. V shed 5 bases and J shed 7 bases, with 17 bases lying between them. As DNA, the CDR3 is TGTGCCAGCAGCCCGACAGGACCGGGTAGTGGCTACACCTTC. Translation gives CASSPTGPGSGYTF.